Presented here are 6 T cell receptor beta chains from one specimen sequenced in a study of blood T cells in healthy people across ages. A second 7 to 11 cycle PCR used barcoded and J-beta primers. TCRdb recomputed calls from the 5' RACE reads with MiXCR, one row per CDR3 protein. The data hold about 1.7 million distinct CDR3 sequences, with approximately 30% observed a single time. The sequenced sample was blood. The receptors here all came from a woman between 25 and 40 years old in good health.

Only a few counts were recorded for this clonotype. This sequence joins TRBV5-1 and TRBJ1-1; a weak D match, TRBD1 (5 bases). CDR3 length: 16 amino acids. The V gene's germline CDR1 is SGHRS and CDR2 YFSETQ. Trimming left V 4 bases short and J 0 bases short, with 16 bases between. CDR3 sequence (DNA): TGCGCCAGCAGCCCGAGGAGGGGATGGATGAACACTGAAGCTTTCTTT. This sequence encodes CASSPRRGWMNTEAFF. Full variable domain (rest looked up from reference TRBV5-1 and TRBJ1-1): KAGVTQTPRYLIKTRGQQVTLSCSPISGHRSVSWYQQTPGQGLQFLFEYFSETQRNKGNFPGRFSGRQFSNSRSEMNVSTLELGDSALYLCASSPRRGWMNTEAFFGQGTRLTVV.

This clonotype appeared a few times. The chain joins TRBV11-3 to TRBJ2-7, with 8 bases fitting TRBD2. The CDR3 consists of 15 residues. Looked up from germline, CDR1 is SGHNT and CDR2 is YENEEA. The junction had 11 bases not matched to a gene; V was cut back by 8 bases and J by 2 bases. CDR3 amino acids: CASAEGSGSAYEQYF. DNA for the CDR3: TGTGCCAGCGCCGAAGGGAGCGGGAGTGCCTACGAGCAGTACTTC.

This chain connects TRBV11-2 to TRBJ1-1; a possible D gene is TRBD1 (5 bases). With 6 bases removed from V and 9 bases from J, the gap between germline ends came to 20 bases. The CDR3 consists of 14 residues. CDR1 and CDR2 (germline): SGHAT, FQNNGV. Here the CDR3 DNA reads TGTGCCAGCAGGGGGGAAACAGGAATCGCTCAAGCTTTCTTT. It encodes CASRGETGIAQAFF.

The rearrangement uses TRBV28 and TRBJ2-3; the match to TRBD1 covers 9 bases. The germline V gene encodes CDR1 MDHEN and CDR2 SYDVKM. Germline trimming cut 3 bases from V and 1 base from J; bases unmatched to any gene: 2. The CDR3 loop spans 15 amino acids. The CDR3 protein is CASSFGDRGTDTQYF. CDR3 coding DNA: TGTGCCAGCAGTTTCGGGGACAGGGGCACAGATACGCAGTATTTT. Supplemented by reference TRBV28 and TRBJ2-3, the full variable domain reads DVKVTQSSRYLVKRTGEKVFLECVQDMDHENMFWYRQDPGLGLRLIYFSYDVKMKEKGDIPEGYSVSREKKERFSLILESASTNQTSMYLCASSFGDRGTDTQYFGPGTRLTVL.

In the case of this clonotype: A junction boundary mismatches the germline segment, possibly from a read error. The rearrangement joins TRBV4-3 to TRBJ2-1; D is unclear. Germline V lookup: CDR1 LGHNA, CDR2 YSLEER. CDR3 size: 14 residues. The CDR3 DNA reads TGCGCCAGCAGCCAAGATCAGGTACCCAATGGGCAGTTCTTC. This translates into CASSQDQVPNGQFF.

Of note for this clonotype: With a much larger clone just one base away, this may be a read error. The chain uses TRBV6-2 or TRBV6-3 and TRBJ2-1; D is possibly TRBD2 (6 bases). The germline V gene has CDR1 MNHEY and CDR2 SVGEGT. CDR3 length: 12 amino acids. Deletions cut 8 bases from V and 10 bases from J, with 15 bases between. The CDR3 region has the DNA TGTGCCAGCGGAAAGCGGGTCTACGAGCAGTTCTTC. Its protein product is CASGKRVYEQFF.